The present T cell receptor (beta chain) was sequenced within a study of shared clonotypes between healthy human individuals. CDR1 is SGHRS, CDR2 YFSETQ, per germline. The V end lost 0 bases, the J end lost 5 bases, and 12 bases lay between the germline ends. This CDR3 contains 14 residues. Clones were sequenced by immunoSEQ multiplex PCR, and TCRdb holds only the in-frame ones, with some missing. The sample includes just over 2,000,000 clones, over 85% of them seen just once. Terminally differentiated effector memory CD45RA+ cells were left out of the naive CD8 fraction, which was CD45RO-negative and positively selected for CCR7.

This receptor was obtained from a man aged 18 to 35 in good health. J is TRBJ2-7 and V is TRBV5-1; D possibly corresponds to TRBD1 (5 bases). Sequences were obtained from naive CD8+ T cells sorted from blood. The CDR3 protein is CASSLGAGIHEQYF. The CDR3 nucleotides are TGCGCCAGCAGCTTGGGGGCAGGGATACACGAGCAGTACTTC.